Sequencing of this T cell receptor (beta chain) was carried out in a study of shared clonotypes between healthy human individuals (dated by TCRdb to the early 2020s). For the study in its entirety: The cohort included three men and two women between 18 and 49 years of age. For each donor, CD4 naive and CD4 memory were each given three plates, CD8 naive was given two plates, and CD8 memory was given one plate. To estimate repertoire size and how much clonotypes are shared between individuals, the study performed deep sequencing of blood TCR repertoires from 4 to 6 healthy adults. To increase sequencing depth and limit assay-specific biases, TCR repertoire library preparation and sequencing were carried out by different laboratories using diverse techniques. Between about 0.8 and 9.5 billion PBMCs per donor were obtained by leukapheresis.

The germline V gene (reference sequence) gives CDR1 as LNHNV and CDR2 as YYDKDF. The V end gives up 0 bases and the J end 5 bases, leaving 16 bases in the junction not matched to a gene. The CDR3 numbers 20 residues from cysteine through phenylalanine. Only the CDR3 DNA is retained, 60 bases long and in frame from the first base. Using the deep immunoSEQ assay, TCR CDR3 regions were amplified from genomic DNA by multiplex PCR. Extracted genomic DNA from each cell subset was spread evenly across all wells of several immunoSEQ 96-well plates, with each plate serving as a replicate. For sorted subsets, about 0.2 ug genomic DNA, equal to tens of thousands of T cell genomes, was loaded into each replicate PCR. The purified libraries were quantified using a Qubit 3.0 fluorometer, sized with a Bioanalyzer 2100, and then quantified again using the KAPA Library Quantification kit. Each immunoSEQ 96-well plate was sequenced on its own single-read 150-cycle Illumina NextSeq 550 flow cell. Concerning the study's data processing: Because the immunoSEQ output included only junctional sequences and no quality scores, the filtering could not be the same as the filtering used for full-length reads. To assign V/J genes and CDR3, sequences were annotated against IMGT germline references using PyIR, a Python wrapper for IgBLAST v1.9. Any read was removed if the V/J assignment was weak (E-value above 1e-6), the CDR3 was missing, or the read contained stop codons, out-of-frame junctions, or ambiguous translated residues. V3J clonotypes were defined as sequences sharing an identical inferred V gene, J gene, and CDR3 amino acid sequence. Percentage overlap between repertoires was computed as shared unique clonotypes divided by the size of the smaller repertoire. Repertoire richness was assessed with RTK rarefaction, the Chao1 estimator, and Recon v2.1 estimates of unobserved clonotypes. Generation probabilities for all TCRbeta clonotypes obtained by the gDNA method from a handful of donors were computed using OLGA. TCRdb stores this immuneACCESS table with in-frame sequences only. Part of the clones is absent; in the studies checked, under half of the shortfall reflects unresolved V genes, and no reason is known for the rest. V and J calls and clone size follow that table, whereas D and trimming were derived from the DNA. Here the sample has 900,000 to 1,200,000 clones; around 78% occur a single time. 0.5% to 0.65% of the sample is in the top ten clones.

As to this clone: The antigen this receptor binds is unknown. Base quality data are lacking; no much larger clone is found one base away.

The donors were healthy, HIV-negative adults who had no recently reported acute infections or vaccinations. All donors were Caucasian adults living in Nashville, Tennessee, USA. Magnetic negative selection was used to enrich CD4+ T cells, after which naive cells were positively selected on CD45RA and the negative fraction became the memory subset. After blood collection by leukapheresis, PBMCs were isolated using Ficoll-Histopaque density gradient centrifugation and then cryopreserved in the vapor phase of liquid nitrogen. Analytical flow cytometry was used to check the purity and quantity of every magnetically sorted T cell population. Genomic DNA was isolated from each sorted fraction and quantified by UV absorbance on a Nanodrop 2000c. Paper-wide results and their limitations: Incomplete sequencing was indicated by rarefaction of sorted-subset datasets, despite the large sequencing depth. Sharing across several donors was observed for about 5% of naive CD4, less than 4% of naive CD8, around 2.5% of memory CD4, and around 0.42% of memory CD8 clonotypes. Compared with non-shared clonotypes, clonotypes shared by all four sorted-subset donors had higher generation probabilities. Pairwise subsampling led to the expectation that sequencing depth would affect the degree of clonotype sharing among donors. Only blood was sampled, and tissue TCR repertoires likely differ from those in blood. The genetic and exposure-history diversity represented was limited by the small number of donors. Naive subsets generally had larger estimated clonotype richness than memory subsets.

Material for sequencing was memory CD4+ T cells from PBMCs. The meaning of the sample's cell subset or site label: CD45RA-negative fraction. This TCR derives from a man younger than 35 in good health. Some clones in this sample may be carry-over from other donors' samples. The sequence links TRBV15 to TRBJ2-1; TRBD1 lines up with 10 middle nucleotides. The CDR3 amino acid sequence is: CATSRDFTGQGGSADNEQFF. The DNA reads as follows: TGTGCCACCAGCAGAGATTTCACCGGACAGGGGGGTTCGGCCGACAATGAGCAGTTCTTC.